The clone carrying this TCR beta chain was seen a few times. The CDR3 is 14 residues long. Germline values: CDR1 SGHTA, CDR2 FQGNSA. V lost 5 bases, J lost 3 bases, and 11 bases lay in between. Sequencing was performed with immunoSEQ multiplex PCR; in TCRdb, only in-frame clones are kept and a portion is missing. The sample shows about 1.1 million clones, around 77% of them seen only once. This entry belongs to a study of shared clonotypes between healthy human individuals. The sequenced sample consisted of memory CD4+ T cells from PBMCs. Described subset: CD45RA-negative fraction. The J gene is TRBJ1-5, the V gene TRBV7-2; D not certain. This TCR came from a young man in good health. Some clones in this sample may be carry-over from other donors' samples. DNA for the CDR3: TGTGCCAGCAGCCTAACTGTGTACAATCAGCCCCAGCATTTT. It translates to CASSLTVYNQPQHF.